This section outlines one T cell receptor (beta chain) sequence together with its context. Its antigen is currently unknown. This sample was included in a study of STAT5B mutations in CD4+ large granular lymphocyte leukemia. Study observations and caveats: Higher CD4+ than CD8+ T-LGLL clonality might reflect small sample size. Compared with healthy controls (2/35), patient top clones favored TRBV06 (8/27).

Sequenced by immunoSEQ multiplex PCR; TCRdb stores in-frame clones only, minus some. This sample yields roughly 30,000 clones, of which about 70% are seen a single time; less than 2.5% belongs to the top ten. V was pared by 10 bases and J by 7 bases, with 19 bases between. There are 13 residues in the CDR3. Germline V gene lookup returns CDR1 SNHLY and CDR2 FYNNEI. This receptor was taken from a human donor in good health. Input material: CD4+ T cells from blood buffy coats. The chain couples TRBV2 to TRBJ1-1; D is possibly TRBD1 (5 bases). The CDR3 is CANLLGGGVEAFF. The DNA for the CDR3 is TGTGCCAACCTCCTTGGGGGAGGTGTTGAAGCTTTCTTT.